This T cell receptor (beta chain) is drawn from a study of cytomegalovirus exposure and HLA in healthy donors. Overall study results and limits: As a later analysis revealed, most CMV-associated TCR beta chains appeared HLA-restricted.

Details on this clone: Antigen specificity is unknown.

CDR3 length: 14 residues. Germline trimming cut 3 bases from V and 5 bases from J; bases unmatched to any gene: 4. The V gene's germline CDR1 is SGHAT and CDR2 FQNNGV. PCR was performed using 60 Vbeta and 13 Jbeta primers. Original processing notes: An analysis performed later counted 72 million or so unique TCR beta chains (roughly 10 million of them shared). Sequenced by immunoSEQ multiplex PCR; TCRdb stores in-frame clones only, minus some. The V and J calls and clone size were taken over from that table, and D and trimming were inferred from the DNA. The sample contains over 150,000 clones, roughly 85% of which appear only once. When sampled, the donors appeared nominally healthy, though they likely had unrecorded immune exposures.

Sequenced material: PBMCs. The V and J genes are TRBV11-2 and TRBJ1-1, with 9 nucleotides matching TRBD1. The clonotype was recovered from a woman between 50 and 59 years old in good health and CMV-seronegative. This chain's CDR3 is CASSLAGTGTEAFF. CDR3 sequence (DNA): TGTGCCAGCAGCTTGGCCGGGACAGGGACTGAAGCTTTCTTT.